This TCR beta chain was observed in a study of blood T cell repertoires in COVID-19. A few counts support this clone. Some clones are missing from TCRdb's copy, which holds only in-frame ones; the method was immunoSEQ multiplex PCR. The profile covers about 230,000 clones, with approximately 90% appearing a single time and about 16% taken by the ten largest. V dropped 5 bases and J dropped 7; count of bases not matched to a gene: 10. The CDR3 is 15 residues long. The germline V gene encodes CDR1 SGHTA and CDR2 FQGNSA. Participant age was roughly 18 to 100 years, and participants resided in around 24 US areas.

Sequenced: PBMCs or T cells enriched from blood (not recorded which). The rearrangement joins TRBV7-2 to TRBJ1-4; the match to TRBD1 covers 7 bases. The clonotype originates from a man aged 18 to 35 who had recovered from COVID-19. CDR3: CASSQGGRGFEKLFF. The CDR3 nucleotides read TGTGCCAGCAGCCAAGGGGGCAGGGGTTTTGAAAAACTGTTTTTT.